This entry describes one T cell receptor (beta chain). As yet, its antigen is unknown. This entry is derived from a study of monozygotic twins with inflammatory bowel disease. Regarding the study as a whole: Especially with disease activity, IBD patients had fewer clonotypes in common with others than healthy twins did. TCRbeta diversity (inverse Simpson) was lower in IBD patients than in healthy co-twins. Varying immunosuppressive regimens may have increased patient repertoire variability.

TCRdb reprocessed the 5' RACE reads, keeping one entry per CDR3 protein, no DNA. The listing records 330,000 or so distinct CDR3 sequences. The sequence was collected from a human donor with ulcerative colitis or Crohn's disease, or a healthy co-twin of an affected twin (not recorded which). Sample: blood.

Here the CDR3 reads CASSYDGSNTEAFF. This chain links TRBV5-5 with TRBJ1-1. The CDR3 sequence is 14 residues long. CDR1 is SGHKS, CDR2 YYEKEE, per germline (reference sequence).